This T cell receptor (beta chain) is from a study of blood T cell repertoires in COVID-19. Overall study: Specimens from acute and convalescent COVID-19 originated in the United States, Italy and Spain. Sources were T cells, B-cell-depleted T cells, or PBMCs; the material itself was cDNA or gDNA.

Authors' methods: Reference gene primer amplification in the assay estimated nucleated cell counts. Measured with immunoSEQ multiplex PCR; TCRdb has only the in-frame clones, and not every one. V, J and clone size derive from that table, while D and trimming were established from the DNA sequence. This sample has around 250,000 clones, with roughly 84% found just once. A single count supports this clone. Germline-derived CDR1 and CDR2 are SGHAT and FQNNGV. CDR3 length: 15 amino acids. Trimming cost V 0 bases and J 2 bases, with 8 bases left between them. The source of this sequence is a woman aged 18 to 35 with acute or convalescent COVID-19. The specimen was peripheral blood. The chain carries TRBV11-2 and TRBJ1-5; D ambiguous. The CDR3 loop is CASSLDGTGNQPQHF. CDR3 bases: TGTGCCAGCAGCTTAGATGGAACAGGCAATCAGCCCCAGCATTTT.